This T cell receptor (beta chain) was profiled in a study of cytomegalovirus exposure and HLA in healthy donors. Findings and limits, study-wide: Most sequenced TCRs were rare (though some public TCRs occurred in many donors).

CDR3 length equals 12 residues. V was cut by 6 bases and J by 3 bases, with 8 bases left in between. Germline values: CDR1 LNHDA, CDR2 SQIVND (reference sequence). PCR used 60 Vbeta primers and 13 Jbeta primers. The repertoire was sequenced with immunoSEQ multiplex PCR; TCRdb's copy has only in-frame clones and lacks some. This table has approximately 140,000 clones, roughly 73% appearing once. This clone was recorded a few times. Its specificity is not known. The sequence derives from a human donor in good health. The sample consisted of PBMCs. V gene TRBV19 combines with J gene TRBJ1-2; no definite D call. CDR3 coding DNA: TGTGCCAGTAGACTTCAAGACTATGGCTACACCTTC. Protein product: CASRLQDYGYTF.